This T cell receptor beta chain was recorded in a study of blood T cell repertoires in COVID-19. Study summary: Researchers got acute and convalescent COVID-19 samples from the United States, Italy and Spain. The cDNA or gDNA used as material had been derived from T cells, B-cell-depleted T cells, or PBMCs.

The authors' processing: The authors estimated nucleated cell counts from reference gene primer amplification. Produced via immunoSEQ multiplex PCR; TCRdb's table is partial and in-frame only. D and trimming come from the DNA, and the V and J calls and clone size come from that table. This sample has roughly 95,000 clones, with about 80% found just once. V dropped 4 bases and J dropped 6 bases, with 12 bases sitting between them. The CDR3 spans 13 residues. Germline CDR1 MNHEY, CDR2 SVGAGI. This clone was detected a few times. The V and J genes are TRBV6-5 and TRBJ1-1; D possibly corresponds to TRBD1 (6 bases). The TCR was taken from a man between 60 and 75 years old with acute or convalescent COVID-19. The sequenced material came from peripheral blood. Here the CDR3 reads CASSLDRGSEAFF. Here the CDR3 DNA reads TGTGCCAGCAGTTTGGACAGAGGGTCTGAAGCTTTCTTT.